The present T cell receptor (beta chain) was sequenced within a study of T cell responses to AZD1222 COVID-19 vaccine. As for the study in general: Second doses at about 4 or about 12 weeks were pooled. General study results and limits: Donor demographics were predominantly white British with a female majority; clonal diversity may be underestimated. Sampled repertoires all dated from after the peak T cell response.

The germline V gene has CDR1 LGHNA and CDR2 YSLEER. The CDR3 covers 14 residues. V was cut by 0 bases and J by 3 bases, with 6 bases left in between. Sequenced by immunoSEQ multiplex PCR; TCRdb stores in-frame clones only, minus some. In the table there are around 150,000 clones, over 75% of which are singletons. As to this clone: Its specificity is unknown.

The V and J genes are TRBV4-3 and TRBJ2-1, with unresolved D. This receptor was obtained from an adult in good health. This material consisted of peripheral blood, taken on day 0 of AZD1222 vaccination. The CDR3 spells CASSQEASYNEQFF. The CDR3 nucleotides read TGCGCCAGCAGCCAAGAGGCCAGCTACAATGAGCAGTTCTTC.